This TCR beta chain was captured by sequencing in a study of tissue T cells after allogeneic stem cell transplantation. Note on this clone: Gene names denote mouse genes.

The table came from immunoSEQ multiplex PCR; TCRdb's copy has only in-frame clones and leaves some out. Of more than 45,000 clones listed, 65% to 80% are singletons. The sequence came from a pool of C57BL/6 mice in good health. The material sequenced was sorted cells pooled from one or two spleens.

CDR3 loop: CASSLQGDSYEQYF. The CDR3 bases that were read are TGTGCCAGCAGCTTACAGGGGGACTCCTATGAACAGTAC. The rearrangement uses TRBV3 and TRBJ2-7; TRBD1 aligns across 7 bases. The DNA ends 1 residue before the CDR3 does, and the rest of the CDR3 is filled in from the germline J gene. CDR3 length equals 14 residues. The J segment lost 0 bases and the V segment lost 2 bases, leaving 1 base of the junction unmatched. CDR1 and CDR2 (germline): SNHLY, FYNGKV (reference sequence).